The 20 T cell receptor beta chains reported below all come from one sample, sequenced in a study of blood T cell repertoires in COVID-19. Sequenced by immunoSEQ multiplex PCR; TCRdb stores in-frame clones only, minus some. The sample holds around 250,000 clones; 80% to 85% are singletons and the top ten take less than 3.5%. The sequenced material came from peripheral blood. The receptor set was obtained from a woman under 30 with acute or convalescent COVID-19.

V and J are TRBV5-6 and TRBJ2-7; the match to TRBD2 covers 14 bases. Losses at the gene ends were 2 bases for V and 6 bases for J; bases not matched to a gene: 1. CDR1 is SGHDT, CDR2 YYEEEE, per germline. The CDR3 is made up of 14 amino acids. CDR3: CASSFGTSGSEQYF. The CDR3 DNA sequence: TGTGCCAGCAGCTTCGGGACTAGCGGGAGCGAGCAGTACTTC.

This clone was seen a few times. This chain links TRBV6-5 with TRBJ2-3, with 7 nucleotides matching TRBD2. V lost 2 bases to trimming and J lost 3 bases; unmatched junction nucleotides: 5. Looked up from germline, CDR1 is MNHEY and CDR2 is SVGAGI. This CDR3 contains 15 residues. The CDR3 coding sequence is TGTGCCAGCAGTTACGGCGGGAGAGGGACAGATACGCAGTATTTT. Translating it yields CASSYGGRGTDTQYF.

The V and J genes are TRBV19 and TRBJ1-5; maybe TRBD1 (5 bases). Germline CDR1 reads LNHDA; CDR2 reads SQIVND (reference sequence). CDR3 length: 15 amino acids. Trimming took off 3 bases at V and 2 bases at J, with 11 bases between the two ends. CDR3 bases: TGTGCCAGTAGTATCATCAGGGAGGGCAATCAGCCCCAGCATTTT. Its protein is CASSIIREGNQPQHF. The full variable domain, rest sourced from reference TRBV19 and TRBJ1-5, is DGGITQSPKYLFRKEGQNVTLSCEQNLNHDAMYWYRQDPGQGLRLIYYSQIVNDFQKGDIAEGYSVSREKKESFPLTVTSAQKNPTAFYLCASSIIREGNQPQHFGDGTRLSIL.

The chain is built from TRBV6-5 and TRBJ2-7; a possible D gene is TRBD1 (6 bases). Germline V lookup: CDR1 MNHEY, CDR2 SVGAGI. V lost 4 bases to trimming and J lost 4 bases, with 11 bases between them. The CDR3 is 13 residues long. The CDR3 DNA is TGTGCCAGCAGTTTCGGGACACAATACGAGCAGTACTTC. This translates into CASSFGTQYEQYF.

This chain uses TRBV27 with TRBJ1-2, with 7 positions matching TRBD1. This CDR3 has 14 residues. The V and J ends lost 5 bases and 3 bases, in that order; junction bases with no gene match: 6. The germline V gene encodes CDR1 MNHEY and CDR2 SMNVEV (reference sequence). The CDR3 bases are TGTGCCAGCAGTCCTAGGGGGCGGGACTATGGCTACACCTTC. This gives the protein CASSPRGRDYGYTF.

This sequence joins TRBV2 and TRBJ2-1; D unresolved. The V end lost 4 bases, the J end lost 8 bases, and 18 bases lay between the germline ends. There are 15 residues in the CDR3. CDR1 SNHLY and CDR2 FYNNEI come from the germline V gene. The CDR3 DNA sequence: TGTGCCAGCAGTGCCCGTCCCCGGCTTCGGGATGAGCAGTTCTTC. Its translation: CASSARPRLRDEQFF. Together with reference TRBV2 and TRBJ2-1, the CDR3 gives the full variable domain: EPEVTQTPSHQVTQMGQEVILRCVPISNHLYFYWYRQILGQKVEFLVSFYNNEISEKSEIFDDQFSVERPDGSNFTLKIRSTKLEDSAMYFCASSARPRLRDEQFFGPGTRLTVL.

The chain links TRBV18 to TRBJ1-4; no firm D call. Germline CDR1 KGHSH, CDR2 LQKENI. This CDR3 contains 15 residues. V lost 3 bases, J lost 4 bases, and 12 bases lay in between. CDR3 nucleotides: TGTGCCAGCTCACCGGGAGAGGGCCTTAATGAAAAACTGTTTTTT. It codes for CASSPGEGLNEKLFF.

The CDR3 sequence: CASSLSANRVWYF. In DNA, the CDR3 is TGTGCCAGCAGCTTGTCGGCAAACAGGGTCTGGTACTTC. The rearrangement links TRBV5-6 to TRBJ2-7, with a possible D match to TRBD1 (6 bases). This CDR3 region has 13 residues. The ends were cut back, 1 base at V and 12 bases at J, with 17 bases in the middle. The V gene's germline CDR1 is SGHDT and CDR2 YYEEEE.

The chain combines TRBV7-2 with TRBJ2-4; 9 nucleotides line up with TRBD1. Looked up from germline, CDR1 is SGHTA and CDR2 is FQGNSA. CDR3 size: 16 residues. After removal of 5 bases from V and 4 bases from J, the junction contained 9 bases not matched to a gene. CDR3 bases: TGTGCCAGCAGCCTTTCACCGGGACAGGGAAAAAACATTCAGTACTTC. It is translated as CASSLSPGQGKNIQYF.

CDR3 in DNA: TGTGCCAGCAGTTTTTCCAACCAGGGCCGCAATGAGCAGTTCTTC. This sequence encodes CASSFSNQGRNEQFF. V usage is TRBV28 and J usage is TRBJ2-1, with D tentatively TRBD1 (5 bases). V was trimmed by 3 bases and J by 6 bases, leaving 15 bases between them. Germline CDR1 is MDHEN and CDR2 is SYDVKM. The CDR3 is made up of 15 amino acids.

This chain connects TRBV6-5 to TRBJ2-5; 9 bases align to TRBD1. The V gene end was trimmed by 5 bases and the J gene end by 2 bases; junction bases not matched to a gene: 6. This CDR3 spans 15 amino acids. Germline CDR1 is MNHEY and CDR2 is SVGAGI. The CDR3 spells CASSMGTGTQETQYF. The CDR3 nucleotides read TGTGCCAGCAGTATGGGGACAGGGACGCAAGAGACCCAGTACTTC.

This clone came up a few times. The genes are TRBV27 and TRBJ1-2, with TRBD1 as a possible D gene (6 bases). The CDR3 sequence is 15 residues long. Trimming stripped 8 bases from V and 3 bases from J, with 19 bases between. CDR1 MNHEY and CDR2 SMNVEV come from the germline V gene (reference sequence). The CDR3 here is CASGPGTRGDYGYTF. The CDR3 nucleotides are TGTGCCAGCGGCCCCGGGACACGGGGCGACTATGGCTACACCTTC.

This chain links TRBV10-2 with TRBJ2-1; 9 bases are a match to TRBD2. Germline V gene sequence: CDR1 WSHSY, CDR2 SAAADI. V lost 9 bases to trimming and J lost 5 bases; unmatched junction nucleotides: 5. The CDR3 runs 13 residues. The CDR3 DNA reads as TGCGCCAGAAATAGCGGGGGCCACAATGAGCAGTTCTTC. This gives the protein CARNSGGHNEQFF.

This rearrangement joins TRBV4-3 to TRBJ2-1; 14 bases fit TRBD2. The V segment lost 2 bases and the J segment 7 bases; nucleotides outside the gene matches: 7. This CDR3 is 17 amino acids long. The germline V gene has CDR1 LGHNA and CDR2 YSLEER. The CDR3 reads CASSQHTGTSGRNEQFF. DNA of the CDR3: TGCGCCAGCAGCCAACATACCGGGACTAGCGGGAGAAATGAGCAGTTCTTC.

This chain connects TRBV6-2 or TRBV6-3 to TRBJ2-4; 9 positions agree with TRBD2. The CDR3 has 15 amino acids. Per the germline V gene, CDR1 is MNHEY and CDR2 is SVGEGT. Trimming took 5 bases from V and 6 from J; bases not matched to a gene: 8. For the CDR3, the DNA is TGTGCCAGCAGTGTGGGACTAGCTATCCTAAACATTCAGTACTTC. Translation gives CASSVGLAILNIQYF.

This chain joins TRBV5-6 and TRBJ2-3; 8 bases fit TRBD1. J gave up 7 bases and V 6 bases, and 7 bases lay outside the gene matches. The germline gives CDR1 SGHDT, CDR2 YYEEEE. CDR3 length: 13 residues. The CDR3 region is CASIRTGRYTQYF. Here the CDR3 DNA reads TGTGCCAGCATCCGGACAGGGCGATATACGCAGTATTTT.

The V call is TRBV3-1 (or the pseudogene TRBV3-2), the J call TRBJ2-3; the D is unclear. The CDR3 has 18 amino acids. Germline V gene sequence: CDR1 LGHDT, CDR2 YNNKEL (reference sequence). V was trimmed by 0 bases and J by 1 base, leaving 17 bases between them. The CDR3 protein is CASSQDLWRPSGTDTQYF. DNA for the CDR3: TGTGCCAGCAGCCAAGATCTTTGGCGGCCGTCTGGCACAGATACGCAGTATTTT.

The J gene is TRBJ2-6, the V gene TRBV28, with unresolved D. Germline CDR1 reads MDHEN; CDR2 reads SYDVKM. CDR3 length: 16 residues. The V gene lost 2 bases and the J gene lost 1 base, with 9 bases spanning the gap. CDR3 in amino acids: CASSLLGYSGANVLTF. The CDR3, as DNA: TGTGCCAGCAGTTTACTAGGTTATTCTGGGGCCAACGTCCTGACTTTC.

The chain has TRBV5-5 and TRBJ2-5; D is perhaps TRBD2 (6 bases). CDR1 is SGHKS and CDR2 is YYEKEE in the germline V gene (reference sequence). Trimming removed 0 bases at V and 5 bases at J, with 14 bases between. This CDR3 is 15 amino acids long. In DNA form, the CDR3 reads TGTGCCAGCAGCTTGGGACGCGGGGCGTGGGAGACCCAGTACTTC. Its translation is CASSLGRGAWETQYF.

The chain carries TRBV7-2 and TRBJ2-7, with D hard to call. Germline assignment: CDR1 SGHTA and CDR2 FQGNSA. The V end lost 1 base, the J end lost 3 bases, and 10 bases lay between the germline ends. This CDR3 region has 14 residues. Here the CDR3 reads CASSLEYSSYEQYF. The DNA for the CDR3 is TGTGCCAGCAGCTTAGAGTATAGTAGCTACGAGCAGTACTTC.